This is a list of T cell receptor beta chains from one sample in a study of blood T cell repertoires in COVID-19. Some clones are missing from TCRdb's copy, which holds only in-frame ones; the method was immunoSEQ multiplex PCR. This table has under 300,000 clones, around 89% appearing once. The specimen sequenced was peripheral blood. These receptors were collected from an older woman with COVID-19, enrolled during active disease. Each CDR3 is given with its conserved first and last residue. Fields, in order: J gene, D gene, clone size, V gene, CDR3 protein, CDR3 DNA. A D gene is named only where the DNA matches it firmly. Clone size is given for some rows only: seen once, a few or many times, or a class if the clone is expanded.

>TRBJ2-7|TRBD1|NA|TRBV19
CASSILGQDYEQYF
TGTGCCAGTAGTATATTAGGACAGGACTACGAGCAGTACTTC
>TRBJ1-1|NA|NA|TRBV12-3/TRBV12-4
CASSSGMNTEAFF
TGTGCCAGCAGTTCAGGGATGAACACTGAAGCTTTCTTT
>TRBJ2-1|TRBD2|few|TRBV30
CAWSGGGGTYNEQFF
TGTGCCTGGAGTGGAGGCGGGGGGACCTACAATGAGCAGTTCTTC
>TRBJ2-3|TRBD1|NA|TRBV19
CASSDRGLWTDTQYF
TGTGCCAGCTCGGACAGGGGGCTTTGGACAGATACGCAGTATTTT
>TRBJ2-7|NA|few|TRBV25-1
CASSDDRRYEQYF
TGTGCCAGCAGTGACGACAGACGCTACGAGCAGTACTTC
>TRBJ2-3|TRBD2|NA|TRBV7-3
CASSLRRGGTDTQYF
TGTGCCAGCAGCTTACGCCGGGGGGGCACAGATACGCAGTATTTT
>TRBJ2-7|NA|NA|TRBV4-3
CASSQEQAGSYEQYF
TGCGCCAGCAGCCAAGAACAAGCGGGCTCCTACGAGCAGTACTTC
>TRBJ2-1|NA|NA|TRBV11-2
CASSPRLVVANEQFF
TGTGCCAGCAGCCCCCGACTAGTCGTAGCCAATGAGCAGTTCTTC
>TRBJ1-1|NA|NA|TRBV19
CASKGLPNTEAFF
TGTGCCAGTAAGGGACTTCCGAACACTGAAGCTTTCTTT
>TRBJ1-1|NA|NA|TRBV6-5
CASSRGNTEAFF
TGTGCCAGCAGCAGGGGTAACACTGAAGCTTTCTTT
>TRBJ2-3|NA|NA|TRBV19
CASSLSADSSTDTQYF
TGTGCCAGTAGTCTCTCGGCCGACTCTAGCACAGATACGCAGTATTTT
>TRBJ1-5|NA|NA|TRBV10-1
CASTREYSNQPQHF
TGCGCCAGCACTCGAGAGTATAGCAATCAGCCCCAGCATTTT
>TRBJ1-1|TRBD1|NA|TRBV19
CASSPPRGRSTEAFF
TGTGCCAGTAGCCCCCCCAGGGGGAGATCGACTGAAGCTTTCTTT
>TRBJ2-2|NA|NA|TRBV15
CATSRDFATGELFF
TGTGCCACCAGCAGGGACTTCGCCACCGGGGAGCTGTTTTTT
>TRBJ1-1|NA|NA|TRBV4-1
CASSQDLRENTEAFF
TGCGCCAGCAGCCAAGATTTGAGGGAGAACACTGAAGCTTTCTTT
>TRBJ2-7|TRBD1|NA|TRBV27
CASRPGTGGEQYF
TGTGCCAGCAGGCCTGGGACAGGGGGCGAGCAGTACTTC
>TRBJ1-4|TRBD1|NA|TRBV18
CASSPPQARGQYEKLFF
TGTGCCAGCTCACCACCGCAGGCTCGGGGACAGTATGAAAAACTGTTTTTT
>TRBJ1-2|NA|once|TRBV11-2
CASSLDLRGNYGYTF
TGTGCCAGCAGCTTAGATCTCAGGGGAAACTATGGCTACACCTTC